The T cell receptor (beta chain) described here comes from a study of cytomegalovirus exposure and HLA in healthy donors. Study summary: Genetic ancestry analysis placed around 76% of the 398 donors that were genotyped in the Caucasian-associated cluster.

This CDR3 comprises 14 residues. Trimming took 4 bases from V and 1 from J, leaving 10 bases between them. Per germline, CDR1 MNHNS and CDR2 SASEGT. With 60 Vbeta and 13 Jbeta primers, the PCR was carried out. TCRdb's copy holds only in-frame clones and misses some; the assay was immunoSEQ multiplex PCR. There are some 180,000 clones in the sample; approximately 80% occur only once, and approximately 2.9% lies in the top ten. Source material: PBMCs. This receptor was identified in a female donor in good health and CMV-seronegative. This sequence joins TRBV6-1 and TRBJ2-5; possible D gene TRBD2, 6 bases. CDR3 nucleotides: TGTGCCAGCAGTGGGGGCGGGGTCCAAGAGACCCAGTACTTC. Protein sequence: CASSGGGVQETQYF.